Shown below are 8 T cell receptor beta chains from a single sample sequenced in a study of T cells in narcolepsy. The protocol was immunoSEQ multiplex PCR, while the TCRdb copy is restricted to in-frame clones and leaves out a portion. The sample yields some 25,000 clones, 55% to 65% seen once. The sample was memory (CD45RA-) CD4+ T cells from blood. Receptors were obtained from a human donor in good health.

On this clone itself: This may arise from a read error, as a much more abundant clone is one base away. The identical CDR3 is also encoded by other nucleotide sequences in the sample. This chain connects TRBV29-1 to TRBJ1-6; D remains ambiguous. Germline V gene data show CDR1 as SQVTM and CDR2 as ANQGSEA. The V and J ends lost 4 bases and 11 bases respectively, with 3 bases between them. The CDR3 runs 9 residues. The CDR3 is CSVGPPLHF. CDR3 in DNA: TGCAGCGTTGGGCCACCCCTCCACTTT.

V and J are TRBV6-5 and TRBJ1-2; the D gene is possibly TRBD1 (5 bases). The CDR3 sequence is 14 residues long. The V end lost 6 bases, the J end lost 0 bases, and 11 bases lay between the germline ends. The germline V gene has CDR1 MNHEY and CDR2 SVGAGI. For the CDR3, the DNA is TGTGCCAGCAGGGGCCAGGGTCCTAACTATGGCTACACCTTC. Translation: CASRGQGPNYGYTF.

This chain links TRBV9 with TRBJ1-1; D may be TRBD1 (5 bases). Germline assignment: CDR1 SGDLS and CDR2 YYNGEE. This CDR3 has 14 residues. V lost 7 bases, J lost 3 bases, and 16 bases lay in between. DNA for the CDR3: TGTGCCAGCTCACACCGGGGGGTGGACACTGAAGCTTTCTTT. Translating it yields CASSHRGVDTEAFF.

The chain couples TRBV28 to TRBJ2-2, with D unclear. The CDR3 is 15 amino acids. CDR1 and CDR2 (germline): MDHEN, SYDVKM. Trimming cost V 3 bases and J 5 bases, with 13 bases left between them. The CDR3 reads CASSFLGSKTGELFF. The CDR3 coding sequence is TGTGCCAGCAGTTTTTTGGGCTCAAAGACCGGGGAGCTGTTTTTT.

In this sample, this clone turned up a few times. The chain links TRBV11-3 to TRBJ2-3; no firm D call. Trimming pared 0 bases from V and 7 bases from J, leaving 8 bases between. The CDR3 runs 13 residues. CDR1 SGHNT and CDR2 YENEEA come from the germline V gene. The chain's CDR3 is CASSLDPGHTQYF. CDR3 coding DNA: TGTGCCAGCAGCTTAGACCCCGGACATACGCAGTATTTT.

This sequence joins TRBV30 and TRBJ1-2, with D hard to call. The ends were cut back, 2 bases at V and 8 bases at J, with 18 bases in the middle. In germline, CDR1 is GTSNPN, CDR2 SVGIG (reference sequence). This CDR3 spans 14 amino acids. This chain's CDR3 is CAWSRDGRLGGYTF. For the CDR3, the DNA is TGTGCCTGGAGTCGAGATGGCAGGTTGGGAGGCTACACCTTC.

The rearrangement uses TRBV2 and TRBJ1-4; 7 bases are shared with TRBD1. The germline gives CDR1 SNHLY, CDR2 FYNNEI. J was trimmed by 0 bases and V by 6 bases; bases with no gene match: 7. This CDR3 is 16 amino acids long. CDR3 DNA: TGTGCCAGCAGCGAGGGGGCCAGTGCAACTAATGAAAAACTGTTTTTT. It codes for CASSEGASATNEKLFF.

The chain joins TRBV4-2 to TRBJ2-2; D is uncertain. The V end lost 1 base, the J end lost 6 bases, and 18 bases lay between the germline ends. This CDR3 is built from 17 residues. Germline CDR1 LGHNA, CDR2 YNFKEQ. DNA of the CDR3: TGTGCCAGCAGCCAAGCATCTACATCCGTTGGGGCCGGGGAGCTGTTTTTT. This gives the protein CASSQASTSVGAGELFF.